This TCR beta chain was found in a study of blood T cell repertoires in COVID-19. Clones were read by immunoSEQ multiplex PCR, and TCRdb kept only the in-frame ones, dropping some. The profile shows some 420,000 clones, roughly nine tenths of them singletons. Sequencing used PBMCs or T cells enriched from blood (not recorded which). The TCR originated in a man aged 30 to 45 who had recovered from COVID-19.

The CDR3: CASSNTRGEAFF. The CDR3 coding sequence is TGTGCCAGCAGTAACACAAGGGGTGAAGCTTTCTTT. This chain joins TRBV27 and TRBJ1-1; tentatively, D is TRBD1 (5 bases). V lost 5 bases, J lost 7 bases, and 11 bases lay in between. Germline loops: CDR1 MNHEY, CDR2 SMNVEV (reference sequence). The CDR3 is 12 amino acids.